This T cell receptor (beta chain) was sequenced for a study of T cells after yellow fever vaccination (dated by TCRdb to between 2017 and 2020). Some background on the complete study: The SMART-Seq v4 Ultra Low Input RNA kit was used to prepare libraries from fractions with low cell numbers. To follow T-cell clones before and after primary and booster YFV17D yellow fever vaccination, bulk TCR alpha and beta repertoires were sequenced over time. Two healthy male donors, one aged 18 to 30 and one aged 30 to 40 years, made up the cohort. Bulk PBMC replicates and cell subsets were isolated from blood drawn at multiple timepoints before and after both primary and secondary immunization. Here is what the overall study found, with its caveats: Because abundant contaminating clonotypes from the bulk population could be contained in FACS-sorted repertoires, computational filtering was required. After the booster, most clones that had expanded after primary vaccination were detected again (around 97% of CD4 and around nine tenths of CD8), suggesting broad maintenance of memory. The secondary T-cell response was weaker than the primary response but faster, peaking on day 5 instead of day 15. A small fraction of clonotypes showed up in both the CD4 and CD8 compartments, probably as a result of convergent recombination. Only a couple of donors were included in the study, so the extent to which the findings can be generalized is limited.

Via the germline V gene, CDR1 is SGHRS and CDR2 YFSETQ. Between the V and J ends, shortened by 5 bases and 5 bases respectively, the junction contains 13 bases. There are 13 amino acids in the CDR3, from cysteine to phenylalanine inclusive. Just CDR3 DNA is preserved here, 39 bases in frame from base 1. This clonotype was observed a few times. The antigen this receptor binds is unknown. The record has no base qualities; no much larger clone is one base away. TCR cDNA was synthesized by 5'RACE template switching, which introduced a universal primer site and unique molecular identifiers. cDNA synthesis was primed from both the TCR alpha and TCR beta constant segments. Libraries were amplified in two PCR steps, with sample barcodes and sequencing adapters added in the second step. Sequencing of libraries was performed on Illumina HiSeq 2500 (2x100 bp) or NovaSeq (2x150 bp). The paper's processing steps were these. MIGEC handled demultiplexing of reads and collapsing into UMI consensus sequences, while MiXCR performed V(D)J alignment. Using edgeR on replicate PBMC samples, clonotypes were called vaccine-responding if FDR was below 0.01 and the log2 fold change was above 5 up to day 15. Bulk clonotypes were assigned CD4 or CD8 identity according to which sequenced CD4 or CD8 repertoire held them at higher abundance. The public reads were reanalyzed by TCRdb: fastp trimming at Q25, MiXCR alignment, in-frame beta chains only. Rows are unified per CDR3 protein, each entry keeping the most common DNA and genes. These V and J calls derive from TCRdb rather than the authors' analysis. The sample records 110,000 to 150,000 distinct CDR3 sequences, about 6.9% of which are singletons. The ten most abundant clones make up under 0.8% of the sample.

Per the publication, the treatment or condition label means: live attenuated yellow fever vaccine strain. PBMCs were isolated from peripheral blood using a standard Ficoll-Paque protocol. CD4 and CD8 T-cell fractions were isolated with Dynabeads CD4 and CD8 positive selection kits. RNA was extracted with TriZol from bulk PBMCs, CD4 and CD8 fractions, and dextramer-positive and dextramer-negative fractions. Sequencing used CD4+ T cells sorted from PBMCs, obtained 10 days after the yellow fever booster vaccination. This clonotype originated in a man younger than 45 who received the YFV17D yellow fever vaccine. Recombination joined TRBV5-1 with TRBJ1-2, with no D gene named confidently. DNA sequence: TGCGCCAGCAGTGACGTGAACTCGTATGGCTACACCTTC. Protein translation: CASSDVNSYGYTF.